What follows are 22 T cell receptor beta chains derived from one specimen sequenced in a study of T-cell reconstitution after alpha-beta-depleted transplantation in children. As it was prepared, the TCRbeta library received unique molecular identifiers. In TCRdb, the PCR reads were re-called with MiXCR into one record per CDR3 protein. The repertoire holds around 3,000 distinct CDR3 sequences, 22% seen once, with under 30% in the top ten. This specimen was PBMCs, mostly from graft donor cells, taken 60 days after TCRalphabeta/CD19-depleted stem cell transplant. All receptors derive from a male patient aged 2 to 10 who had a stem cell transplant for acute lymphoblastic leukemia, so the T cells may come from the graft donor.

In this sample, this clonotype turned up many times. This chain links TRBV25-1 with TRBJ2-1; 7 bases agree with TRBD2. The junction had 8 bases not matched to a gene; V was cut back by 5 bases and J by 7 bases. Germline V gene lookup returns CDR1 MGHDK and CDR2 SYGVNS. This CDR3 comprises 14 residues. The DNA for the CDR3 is TGTGCCAGCAGTAACTCCTGGGGGGGTAATGAGCAGTTCTTC. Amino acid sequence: CASSNSWGGNEQFF.

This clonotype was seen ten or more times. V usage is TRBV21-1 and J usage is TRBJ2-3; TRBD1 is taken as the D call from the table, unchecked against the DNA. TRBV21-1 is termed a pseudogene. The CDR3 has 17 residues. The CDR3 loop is CASSKLWVTGSTDTQYF. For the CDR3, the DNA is TGTGCCAGCAGCAAACTATGGGTGACAGGGAGCACAGATACGCAGTATTTT.

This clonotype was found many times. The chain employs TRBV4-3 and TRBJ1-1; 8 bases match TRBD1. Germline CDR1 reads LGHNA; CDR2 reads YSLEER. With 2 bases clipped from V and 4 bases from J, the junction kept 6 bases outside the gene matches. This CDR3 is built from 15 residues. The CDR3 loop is CASSQPGQGCTEAFF. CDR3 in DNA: TGCGCCAGCAGCCAACCCGGACAGGGATGCACTGAAGCTTTCTTT.

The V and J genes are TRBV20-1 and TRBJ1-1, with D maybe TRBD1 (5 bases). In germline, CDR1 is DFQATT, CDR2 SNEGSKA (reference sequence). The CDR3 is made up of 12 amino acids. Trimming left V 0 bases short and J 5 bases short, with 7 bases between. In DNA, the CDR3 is TGCAGTGCTAGAGACAGGGAGACTGAAGCTTTCTTT. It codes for CSARDRETEAFF.

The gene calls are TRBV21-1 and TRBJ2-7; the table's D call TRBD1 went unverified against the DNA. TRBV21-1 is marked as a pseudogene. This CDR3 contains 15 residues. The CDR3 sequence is CASSNGDRATYEQYF. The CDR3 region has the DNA TGTGCCAGCAGCAACGGGGACAGGGCAACCTACGAGCAGTACTTC.

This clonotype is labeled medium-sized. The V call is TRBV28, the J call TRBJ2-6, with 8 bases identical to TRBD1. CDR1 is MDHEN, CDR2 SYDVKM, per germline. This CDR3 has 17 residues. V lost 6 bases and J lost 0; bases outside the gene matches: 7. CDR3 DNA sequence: TGTGCCAGCAGAGAGGGGACAGGCCCCTCTGGGGCCAACGTCCTGACTTTC. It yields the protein CASREGTGPSGANVLTF.

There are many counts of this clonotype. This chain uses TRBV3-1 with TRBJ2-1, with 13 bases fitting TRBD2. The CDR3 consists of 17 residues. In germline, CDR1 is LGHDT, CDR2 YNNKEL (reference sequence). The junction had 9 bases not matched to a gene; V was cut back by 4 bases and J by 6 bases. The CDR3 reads CASSPGTSGTLLNEQFF. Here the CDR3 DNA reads TGTGCCAGCAGCCCCGGGACTAGCGGGACCCTTCTCAATGAGCAGTTCTTC.

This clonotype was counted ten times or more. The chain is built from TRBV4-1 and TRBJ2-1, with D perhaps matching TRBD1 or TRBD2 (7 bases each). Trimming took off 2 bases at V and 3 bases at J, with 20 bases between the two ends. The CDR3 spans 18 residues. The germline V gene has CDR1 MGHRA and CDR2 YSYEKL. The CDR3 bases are TGCGCCAGCAGCCAAAGGGCCCCAGGGGGGGCCGTCTACAATGAGCAGTTCTTC. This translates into CASSQRAPGGAVYNEQFF.

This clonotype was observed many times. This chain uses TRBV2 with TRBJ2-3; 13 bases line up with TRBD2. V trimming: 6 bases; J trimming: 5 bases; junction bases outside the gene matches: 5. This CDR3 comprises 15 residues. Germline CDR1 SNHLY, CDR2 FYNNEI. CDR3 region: CASRKLAGGVDTQYF. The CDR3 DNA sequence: TGTGCCAGCAGGAAACTAGCGGGAGGGGTAGATACGCAGTATTTT.

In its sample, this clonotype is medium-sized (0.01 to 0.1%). The CDR3 reads CASSQTSSGGRAFF. For the CDR3, the DNA is TGCGCCAGCAGCCAAACCTCCTCTGGGGGGAGGGCTTTCTTT. The genes are TRBV4-3 and TRBJ1-1, with D perhaps TRBD1 (5 bases). Germline V gene lookup returns CDR1 LGHNA and CDR2 YSLEER. This CDR3 is 14 amino acids long. V lost 2 bases, J lost 11 bases, and 18 bases lay in between.

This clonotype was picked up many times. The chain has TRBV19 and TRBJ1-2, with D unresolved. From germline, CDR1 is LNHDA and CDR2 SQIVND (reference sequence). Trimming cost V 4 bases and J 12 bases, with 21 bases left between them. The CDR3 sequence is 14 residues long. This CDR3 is CASSTVPHDSVHTF. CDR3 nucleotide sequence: TGTGCCAGTAGTACCGTCCCTCACGATTCGGTCCACACCTTC.

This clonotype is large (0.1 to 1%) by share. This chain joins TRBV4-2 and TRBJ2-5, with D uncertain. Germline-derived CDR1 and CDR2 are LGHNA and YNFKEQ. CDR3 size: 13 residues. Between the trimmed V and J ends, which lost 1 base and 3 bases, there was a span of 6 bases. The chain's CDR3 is CASSQGREETQYF. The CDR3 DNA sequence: TGTGCCAGCAGCCAAGGCAGAGAAGAGACCCAGTACTTC.

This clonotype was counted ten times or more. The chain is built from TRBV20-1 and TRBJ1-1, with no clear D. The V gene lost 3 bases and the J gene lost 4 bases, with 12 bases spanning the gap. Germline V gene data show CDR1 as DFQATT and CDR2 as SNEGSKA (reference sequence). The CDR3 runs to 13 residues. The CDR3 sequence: CSASEWWTTEAFF. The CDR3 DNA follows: TGCAGTGCTAGTGAGTGGTGGACCACTGAAGCTTTCTTT.

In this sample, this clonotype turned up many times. The CDR3, as DNA: TGCGCCAGCAGCCAAGTGGGACAGGGAACTGAAGCTTTCTTT. As protein: CASSQVGQGTEAFF. The rearrangement uses TRBV4-1 and TRBJ1-1, with 9 bases matching TRBD1. Trimming cost V 1 base and J 5 bases; bases outside gene matches: 2. The CDR3 is 14 residues long. CDR1 and CDR2 from the germline V gene are MGHRA and YSYEKL.

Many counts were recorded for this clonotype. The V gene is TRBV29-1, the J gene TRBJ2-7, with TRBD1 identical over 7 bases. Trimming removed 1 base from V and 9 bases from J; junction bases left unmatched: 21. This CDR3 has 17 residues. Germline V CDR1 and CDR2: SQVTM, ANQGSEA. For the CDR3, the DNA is TGCAGCGTTGAAGGACCCCCGGGACAGTTCCCCTCCTCTGGGCAGTACTTC. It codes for CSVEGPPGQFPSSGQYF.

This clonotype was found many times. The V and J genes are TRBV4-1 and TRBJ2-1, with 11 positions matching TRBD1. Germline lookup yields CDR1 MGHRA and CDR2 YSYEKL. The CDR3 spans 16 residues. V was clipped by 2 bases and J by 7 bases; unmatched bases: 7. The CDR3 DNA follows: TGCGCCAGCAGCCAACACGGACAGGGGGCGCGGAATGAGCAGTTCTTC. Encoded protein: CASSQHGQGARNEQFF.

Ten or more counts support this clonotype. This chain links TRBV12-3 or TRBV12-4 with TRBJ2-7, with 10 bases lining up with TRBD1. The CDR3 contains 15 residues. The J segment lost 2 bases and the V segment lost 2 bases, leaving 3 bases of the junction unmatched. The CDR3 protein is CASSLRGQGPYEQYF. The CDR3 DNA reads TGTGCCAGCAGTTTAAGGGGACAGGGGCCCTACGAGCAGTACTTC.

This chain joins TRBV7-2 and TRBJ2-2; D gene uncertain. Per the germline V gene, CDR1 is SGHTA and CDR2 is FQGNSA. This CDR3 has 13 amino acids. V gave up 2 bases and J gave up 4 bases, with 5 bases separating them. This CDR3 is CASSLMLTGELFF. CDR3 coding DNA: TGTGCCAGCAGCTTAATGCTCACCGGGGAGCTGTTTTTT.

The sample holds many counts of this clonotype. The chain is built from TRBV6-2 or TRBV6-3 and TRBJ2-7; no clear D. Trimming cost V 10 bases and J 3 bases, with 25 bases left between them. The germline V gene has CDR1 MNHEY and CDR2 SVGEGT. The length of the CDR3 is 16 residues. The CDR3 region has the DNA TGTGCCACGACCCGATGGTTTTCTAACAGCGACTACGAGCAGTACTTC. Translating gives CATTRWFSNSDYEQYF.

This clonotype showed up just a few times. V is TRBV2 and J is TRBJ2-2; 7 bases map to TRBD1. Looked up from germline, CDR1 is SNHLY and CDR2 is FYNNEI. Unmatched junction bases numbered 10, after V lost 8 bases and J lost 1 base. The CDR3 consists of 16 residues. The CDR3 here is CASWEIGTENTGELFF. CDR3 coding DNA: TGTGCCAGCTGGGAAATCGGGACAGAGAACACCGGGGAGCTGTTTTTT.

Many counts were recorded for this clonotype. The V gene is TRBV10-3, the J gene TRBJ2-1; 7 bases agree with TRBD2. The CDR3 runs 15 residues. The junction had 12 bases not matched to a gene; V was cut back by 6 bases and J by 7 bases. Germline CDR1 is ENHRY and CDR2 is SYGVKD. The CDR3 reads CAIRGRGPGWNEQFF. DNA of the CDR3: TGTGCCATCAGAGGGAGGGGACCCGGATGGAATGAGCAGTTCTTC.

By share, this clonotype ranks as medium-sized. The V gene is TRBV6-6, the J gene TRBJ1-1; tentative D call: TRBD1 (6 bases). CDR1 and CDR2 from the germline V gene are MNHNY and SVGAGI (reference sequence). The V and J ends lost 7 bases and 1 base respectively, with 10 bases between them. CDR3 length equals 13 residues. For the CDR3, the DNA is TGTGCCAGCACCCTACAGGGGAACACTGAAGCTTTCTTT. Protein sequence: CASTLQGNTEAFF.